The T cell receptor (beta chain) under discussion was sequenced for a study of blood T cell repertoires in COVID-19. The overall study: From T cells, B-cell-depleted T cells, or PBMCs came the material, which was cDNA or gDNA.

Original processing methods: Scientists estimated how many nucleated cells there were by amplifying reference gene primers. Clones were read by immunoSEQ multiplex PCR, and TCRdb kept only the in-frame ones, dropping some. V and J calls and clone size are given by that table; D and trimming were obtained from the DNA. The repertoire holds 200,000 to 250,000 clones, with roughly 89% as singletons. This study enrolled people aged roughly 18 to 100 from about two dozen US geographic areas. Exposed enrollees encountered a COVID-19 case at some point within 2 weeks before study entry. The ends lost 4 bases at V and 8 bases at J; junction bases unmatched: 4. The germline V gene has CDR1 LNHDA and CDR2 SQIVND (reference sequence). There are 13 residues in the CDR3.

The chain couples TRBV19 to TRBJ2-7; 11 bases align to TRBD1. This TCR came from a young man who had been exposed to COVID-19. Sequenced: PBMCs or T cells enriched from blood (not recorded which). In DNA, the CDR3 is TGTGCCAGTAGTACCGGGACAGGGGGGCAGCAGTACTTC. This sequence encodes CASSTGTGGQQYF.